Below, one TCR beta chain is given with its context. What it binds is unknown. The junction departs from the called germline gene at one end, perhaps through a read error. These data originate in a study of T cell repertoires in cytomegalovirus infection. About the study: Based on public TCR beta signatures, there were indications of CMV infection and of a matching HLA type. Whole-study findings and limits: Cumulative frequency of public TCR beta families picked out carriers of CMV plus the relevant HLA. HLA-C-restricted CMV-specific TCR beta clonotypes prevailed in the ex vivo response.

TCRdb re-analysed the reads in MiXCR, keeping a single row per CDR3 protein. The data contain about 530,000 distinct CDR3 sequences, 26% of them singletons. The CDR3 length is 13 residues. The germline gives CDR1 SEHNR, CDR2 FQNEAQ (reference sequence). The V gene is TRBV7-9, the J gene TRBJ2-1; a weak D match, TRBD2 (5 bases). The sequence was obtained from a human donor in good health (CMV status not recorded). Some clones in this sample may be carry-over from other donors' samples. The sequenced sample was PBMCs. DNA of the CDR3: TGTGCCAGCAACTTACGCGGGCGGAATGAGCAGTTCTTC. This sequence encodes CASNLRGRNEQFF.